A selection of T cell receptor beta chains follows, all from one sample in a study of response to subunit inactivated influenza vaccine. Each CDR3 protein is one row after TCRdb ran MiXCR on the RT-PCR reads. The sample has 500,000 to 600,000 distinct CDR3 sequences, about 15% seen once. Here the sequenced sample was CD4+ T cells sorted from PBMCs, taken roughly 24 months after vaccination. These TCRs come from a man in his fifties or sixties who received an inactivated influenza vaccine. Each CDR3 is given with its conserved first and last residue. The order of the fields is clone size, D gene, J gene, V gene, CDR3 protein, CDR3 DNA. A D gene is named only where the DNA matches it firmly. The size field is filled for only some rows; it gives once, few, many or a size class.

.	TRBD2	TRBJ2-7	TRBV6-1	CASSAGTSGSYSSYEQYF	TGTGCCAGCAGCGCCGGGACTAGCGGGTCCTATAGCTCCTACGAGCAGTACTTC
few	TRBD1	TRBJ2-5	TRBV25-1	CASSEALTGTGGQETQYF	TGTGCCAGCAGTGAGGCCTTAACCGGGACAGGGGGGCAAGAGACCCAGTACTTC
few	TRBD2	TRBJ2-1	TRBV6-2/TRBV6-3	CASSYDPTSGSREQFF	TGTGCCAGCAGTTACGACCCGACTAGCGGGAGTCGTGAGCAGTTCTTC
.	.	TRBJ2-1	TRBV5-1	CASSLDGTNTDNEQFF	TGCGCCAGCAGCTTAGACGGGACCAACACAGACAATGAGCAGTTCTTC
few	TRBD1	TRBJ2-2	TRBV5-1	CASTYRGVIGELFF	TGCGCCAGCACCTACAGGGGTGTGATCGGGGAGCTGTTTTTT
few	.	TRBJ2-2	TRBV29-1	CSVDGGTITGELFF	TGCAGCGTTGATGGCGGTACGATCACCGGGGAGCTGTTTTTT
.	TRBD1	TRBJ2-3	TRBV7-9	CASSLTGAQYF	TGTGCCAGCAGCTTAACAGGGGCGCAGTATTTT
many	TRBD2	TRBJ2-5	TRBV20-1	CSAGGLAGQETQYF	TGCAGTGCTGGGGGACTAGCGGGGCAAGAGACCCAGTACTTC
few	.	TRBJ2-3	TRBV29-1	CSVGRGTQYF	TGCAGCGTTGGTAGGGGTACGCAGTATTTT
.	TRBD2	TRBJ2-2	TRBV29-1	CSVVLPGTSGRDTNTGELFF	TGCAGCGTTGTCCTACCTGGGACTAGCGGGAGGGACACGAACACCGGGGAGCTGTTTTTT
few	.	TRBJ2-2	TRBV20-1	CSGRTENTGELFF	TGCAGTGGGAGGACAGAAAACACCGGGGAGCTGTTTTTT
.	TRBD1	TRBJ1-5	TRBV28	CASSGQGAGYQPQHF	TGTGCCAGCAGTGGACAGGGGGCTGGGTATCAGCCCCAGCATTTT
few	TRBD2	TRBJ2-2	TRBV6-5	CASSYSYSGVGELFF	TGTGCCAGCAGTTACTCGTATAGCGGGGTCGGGGAGCTGTTTTTT
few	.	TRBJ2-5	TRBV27	CASSLWYF	TGTGCCAGCAGTTTATGGTACTTC
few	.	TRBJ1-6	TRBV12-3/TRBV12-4	CASSFQGRNSPLHF	TGTGCAAGCAGTTTTCAGGGGCGGAATTCACCCCTCCACTTT
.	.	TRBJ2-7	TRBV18	CASSPPGRGSYEQYF	TGTGCCAGCTCACCACCGGGCAGGGGCTCCTACGAGCAGTACTTC
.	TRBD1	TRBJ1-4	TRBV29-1	CSVGTGGVELFF	TGCAGCGTTGGTACAGGGGGAGTAGAACTGTTTTTT
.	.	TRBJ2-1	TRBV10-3	CAIRMGSSYNEQFF	TGTGCCATCCGGATGGGGAGCTCCTACAATGAGCAGTTCTTC
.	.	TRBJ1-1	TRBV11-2	CASSQASGWHTEAFF	TGTGCCAGCAGCCAAGCCTCCGGTTGGCACACTGAAGCTTTCTTT
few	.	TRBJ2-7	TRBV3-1	CASSHQGEQYF	TGTGCCAGCAGCCATCAGGGCGAGCAGTACTTC
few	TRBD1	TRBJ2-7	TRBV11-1	CASSLSQGEYEQYF	TGTGCCAGCAGCTTATCACAGGGGGAGTACGAGCAGTACTTC
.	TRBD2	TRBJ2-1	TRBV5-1	CASSVAMTSGRTFPYNEQFF	TGCGCCAGCAGCGTCGCCATGACTAGCGGGAGGACCTTTCCTTACAATGAGCAGTTCTTC
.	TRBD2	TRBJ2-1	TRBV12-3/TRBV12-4	CASRGLAGGHEQFF	TGTGCCAGCAGGGGACTAGCGGGAGGTCATGAGCAGTTCTTC
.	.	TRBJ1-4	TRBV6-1	CASARGSSAEKLFF	TGTGCCAGCGCCCGGGGTAGTTCGGCTGAAAAACTGTTTTTT
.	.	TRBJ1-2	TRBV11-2	CASSSSRLVGYTF	TGTGCCAGCAGCTCCTCGAGACTGGTCGGCTACACCTTC
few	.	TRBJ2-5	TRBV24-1	CATSDVRRGQETQYF	TGTGCCACCAGTGATGTACGGAGGGGACAAGAGACCCAGTACTTC
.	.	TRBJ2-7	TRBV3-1	CASSQAYSEQYF	TGTGCCAGCAGCCAAGCGTACAGCGAGCAGTACTTC
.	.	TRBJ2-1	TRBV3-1	CASSPTWPANEQFF	TGTGCCAGCAGCCCTACTTGGCCTGCAAATGAGCAGTTCTTC
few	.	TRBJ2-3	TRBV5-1	CASSLNRVGSDTQYF	TGCGCCAGCAGCTTGAACAGGGTAGGATCAGATACGCAGTATTTT
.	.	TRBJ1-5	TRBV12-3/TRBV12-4	CASGPNQPQHF	TGTGCCAGCGGACCCAATCAGCCCCAGCATTTT
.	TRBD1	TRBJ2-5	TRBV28	CASNSPGQDETQYF	TGTGCCAGCAATAGTCCGGGACAGGACGAGACCCAGTACTTC
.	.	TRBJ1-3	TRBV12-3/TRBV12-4	CASSLPGRSGNTIYF	TGTGCCAGCAGTTTGCCGGGGAGATCTGGAAACACCATATATTTT
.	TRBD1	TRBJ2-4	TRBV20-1	CSAGAGTGENIQYF	TGCAGTGCTGGAGCCGGGACAGGGGAAAACATTCAGTACTTC
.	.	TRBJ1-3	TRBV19	CASSIRDSGNTIYF	TGTGCCAGTAGTATCCGGGACTCTGGAAACACCATATATTTT
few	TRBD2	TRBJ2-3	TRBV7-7	CASSLSGGDADTQYF	TGTGCTAGCAGCTTAAGCGGGGGGGACGCAGATACGCAGTATTTT
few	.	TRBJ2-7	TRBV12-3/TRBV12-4	CASRRDINSYEQYF	TGTGCCAGCAGGAGGGACATAAACTCCTACGAGCAGTACTTC
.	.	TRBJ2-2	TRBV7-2	CASSRSSRNTGELFF	TGTGCCAGCAGCCGATCTAGCAGGAACACCGGGGAGCTGTTTTTT
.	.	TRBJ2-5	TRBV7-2	CASTRSPAETQYF	TGTGCCAGCACCCGGTCCCCAGCAGAGACCCAGTACTTC